The following is a T cell receptor (beta chain) sequence with its context. This record belongs to a study of blood T cell repertoires in COVID-19. Study in general: PBMCs, B-cell-depleted T cells, or T cells provided the cDNA or gDNA that made up the material.

Original data processing: For nucleated cells, counts were estimated from reference gene primer amplification. Repertoires were generated with immunoSEQ multiplex PCR, while TCRdb's copy carries only in-frame clones and drops some. The V and J calls and clone size come from that table; D and trimming were worked out from the DNA. Of more than 200,000 clones in the sample, about 88% were seen once. Residents of 24 US areas, aged about 18 to 95 years, made up the participants. Cohort 3 donors were reported recovered after two negative PCRs, clearance, or symptom resolution. There are 16 residues in the CDR3. With V trimmed by 5 bases and J by 6 bases, 7 bases remained unmatched. Germline CDR1 is MDHEN and CDR2 is SYDVKM.

Sequenced material: PBMCs or T cells enriched from blood (not recorded which). This receptor was taken from a woman between 45 and 60 years old who had recovered from COVID-19. This chain uses TRBV28 with TRBJ2-3; 14 nucleotides line up with TRBD2. The CDR3 loop reads CASSPGLAGGYDTQYF. CDR3 nucleotide sequence: TGTGCCAGCAGTCCTGGACTAGCGGGAGGATACGATACGCAGTATTTT.